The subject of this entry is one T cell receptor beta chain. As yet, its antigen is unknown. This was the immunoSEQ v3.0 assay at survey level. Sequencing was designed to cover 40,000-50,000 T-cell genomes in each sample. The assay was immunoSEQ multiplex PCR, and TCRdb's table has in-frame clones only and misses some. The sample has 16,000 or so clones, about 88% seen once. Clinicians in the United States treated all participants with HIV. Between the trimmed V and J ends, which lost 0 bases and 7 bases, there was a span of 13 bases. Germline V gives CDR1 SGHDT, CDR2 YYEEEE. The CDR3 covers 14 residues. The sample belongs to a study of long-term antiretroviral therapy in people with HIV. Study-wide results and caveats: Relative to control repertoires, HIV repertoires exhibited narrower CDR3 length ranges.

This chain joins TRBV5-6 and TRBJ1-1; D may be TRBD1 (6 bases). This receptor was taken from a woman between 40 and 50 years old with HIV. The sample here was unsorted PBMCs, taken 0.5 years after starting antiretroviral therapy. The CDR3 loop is CASSLVGTFHEAFF. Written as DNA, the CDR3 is TGTGCCAGCAGCTTGGTCGGGACATTCCATGAAGCTTTCTTT.